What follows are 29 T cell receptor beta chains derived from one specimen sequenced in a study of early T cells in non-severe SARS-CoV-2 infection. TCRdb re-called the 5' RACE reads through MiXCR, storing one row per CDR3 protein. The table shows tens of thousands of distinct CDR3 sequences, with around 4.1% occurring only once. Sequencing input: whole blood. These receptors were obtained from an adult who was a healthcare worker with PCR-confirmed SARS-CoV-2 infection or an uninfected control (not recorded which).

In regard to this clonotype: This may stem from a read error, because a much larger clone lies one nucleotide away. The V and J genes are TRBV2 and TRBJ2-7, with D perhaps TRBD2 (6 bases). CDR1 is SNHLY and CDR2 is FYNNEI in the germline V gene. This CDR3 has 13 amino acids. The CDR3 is CVSSVEGTREQYF. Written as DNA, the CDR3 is TGTGTCAGCAGTGTGGAGGGGACTCGCGAGCAGTACTTC.

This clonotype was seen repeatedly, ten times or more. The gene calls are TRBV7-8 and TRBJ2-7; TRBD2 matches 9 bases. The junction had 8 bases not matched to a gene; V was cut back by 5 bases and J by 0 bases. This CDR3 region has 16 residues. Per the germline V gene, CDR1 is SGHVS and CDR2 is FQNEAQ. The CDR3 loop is CASSKQTSGRSYEQYF. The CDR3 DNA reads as TGTGCCAGCAGCAAGCAGACTAGCGGCCGCTCCTACGAGCAGTACTTC.

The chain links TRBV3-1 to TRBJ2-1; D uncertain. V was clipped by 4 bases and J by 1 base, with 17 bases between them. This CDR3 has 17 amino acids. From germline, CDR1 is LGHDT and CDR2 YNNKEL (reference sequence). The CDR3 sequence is CASSPMLPRLSYNEQFF. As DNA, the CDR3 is TGTGCCAGCAGCCCAATGCTTCCTAGGTTGTCCTACAATGAGCAGTTCTTC.

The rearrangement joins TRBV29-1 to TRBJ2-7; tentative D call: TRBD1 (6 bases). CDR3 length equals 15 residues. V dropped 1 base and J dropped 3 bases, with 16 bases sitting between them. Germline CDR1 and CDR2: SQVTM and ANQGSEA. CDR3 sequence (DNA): TGCAGCGTTGAAGGTTCGCCAGAGGGGGTCTACGAGCAGTACTTC. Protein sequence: CSVEGSPEGVYEQYF.

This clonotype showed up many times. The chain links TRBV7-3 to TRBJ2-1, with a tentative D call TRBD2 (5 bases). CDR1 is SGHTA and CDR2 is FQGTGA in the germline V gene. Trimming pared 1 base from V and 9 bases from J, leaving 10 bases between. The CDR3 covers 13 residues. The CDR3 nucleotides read TGTGCCAGCAGCTTAAAGTCCAGCGGTGAGCAGTTCTTC. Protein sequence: CASSLKSSGEQFF.

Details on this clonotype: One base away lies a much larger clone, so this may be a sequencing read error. CDR3 sequence (DNA): TGTGCCAGCAGCCACCGGGACCCATGCACAGATACGCAGTATTTT. Residues: CASSHRDPCTDTQYF. V usage is TRBV7-9 and J usage is TRBJ2-3; D may correspond to TRBD1 or TRBD2 (5 bases each). CDR1 SEHNR and CDR2 FQNEAQ come from the germline V gene (reference sequence). This CDR3 has 15 residues. Trimming took off 5 bases at V and 1 base at J, with 13 bases between the two ends.

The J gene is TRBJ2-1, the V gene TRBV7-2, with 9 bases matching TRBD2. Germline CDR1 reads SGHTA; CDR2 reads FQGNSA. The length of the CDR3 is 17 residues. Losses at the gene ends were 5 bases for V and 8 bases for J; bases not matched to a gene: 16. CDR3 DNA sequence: TGTGCCAGCAGCCCCTACCTAGCGGGAAGATCGGGGTATGAGCAGTTCTTC. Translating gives CASSPYLAGRSGYEQFF. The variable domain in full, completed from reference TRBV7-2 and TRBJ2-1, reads GAGVSQSPSNKVTEKGKDVELRCDPISGHTALYWYRQSLGQGLEFLIYFQGNSAPDKSGLPSDRFSAERTGGSVSTLTIQRTQQEDSAVYLCASSPYLAGRSGYEQFFGPGTRLTVL.

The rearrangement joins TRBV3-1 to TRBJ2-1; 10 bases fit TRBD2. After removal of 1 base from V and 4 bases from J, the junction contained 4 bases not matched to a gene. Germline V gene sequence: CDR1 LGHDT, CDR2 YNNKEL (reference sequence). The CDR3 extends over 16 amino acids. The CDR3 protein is CASSQVGLARYNEQFF. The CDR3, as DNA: TGTGCCAGCAGCCAAGTGGGACTAGCGAGATACAATGAGCAGTTCTTC.

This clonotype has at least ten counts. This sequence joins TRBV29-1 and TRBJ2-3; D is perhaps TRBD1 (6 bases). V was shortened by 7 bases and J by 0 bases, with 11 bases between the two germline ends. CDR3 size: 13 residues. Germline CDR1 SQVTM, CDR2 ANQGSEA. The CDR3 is CSGHRDSTDTQYF. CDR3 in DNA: TGCAGCGGACACAGGGATAGCACAGATACGCAGTATTTT.

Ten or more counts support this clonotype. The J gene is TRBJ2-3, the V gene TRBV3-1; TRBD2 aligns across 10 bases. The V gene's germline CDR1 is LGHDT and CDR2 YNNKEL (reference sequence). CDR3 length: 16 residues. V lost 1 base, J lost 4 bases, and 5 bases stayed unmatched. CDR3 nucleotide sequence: TGTGCCAGCAGCCAAGTTCTAGCGGGGGAAGCAGATACGCAGTATTTT. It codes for CASSQVLAGEADTQYF.

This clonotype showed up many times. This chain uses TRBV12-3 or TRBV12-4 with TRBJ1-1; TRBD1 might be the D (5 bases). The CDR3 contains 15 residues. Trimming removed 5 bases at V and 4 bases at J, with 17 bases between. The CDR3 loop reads CASSLSWQGSTEAFF. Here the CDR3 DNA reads TGTGCCAGCAGTCTCTCCTGGCAGGGAAGCACTGAAGCTTTCTTT.

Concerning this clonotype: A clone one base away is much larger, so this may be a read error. As DNA, the CDR3 is TGTGCCAGCAGCTTATACGCGGGGGAGACCCAGTACTTC. Its protein is CASSLYAGETQYF. The V call is TRBV7-2, the J call TRBJ2-5, with D tentatively TRBD2 (6 bases). Deletions cut 2 bases from V and 5 bases from J, with 9 bases between. Germline V lookup: CDR1 SGHTA, CDR2 FQGNSA. The length of the CDR3 is 13 residues.

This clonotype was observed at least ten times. The CDR3 sequence: CATQRRVQGIFSNQPQHF. The CDR3 DNA is TGTGCCACCCAACGGAGAGTACAGGGAATATTTAGCAATCAGCCCCAGCATTTT. The gene calls are TRBV19 and TRBJ1-5; maybe TRBD1 (6 bases). Germline CDR1 LNHDA, CDR2 SQIVND (reference sequence). This CDR3 is 18 amino acids long. V was clipped by 10 bases and J by 0 bases, with 25 bases between them.

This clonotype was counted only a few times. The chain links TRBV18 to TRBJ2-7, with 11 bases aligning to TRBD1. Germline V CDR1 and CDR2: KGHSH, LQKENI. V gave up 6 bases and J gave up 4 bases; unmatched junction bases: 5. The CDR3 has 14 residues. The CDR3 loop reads CASSPGTGGYEQYF. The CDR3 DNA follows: TGTGCCAGCTCCCCCGGGACAGGGGGGTACGAGCAGTACTTC.

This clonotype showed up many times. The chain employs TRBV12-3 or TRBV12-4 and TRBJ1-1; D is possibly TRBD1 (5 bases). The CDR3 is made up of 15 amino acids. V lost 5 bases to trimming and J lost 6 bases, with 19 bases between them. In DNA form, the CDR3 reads TGTGCCAGCAGTCTAAGACCTGGGGGAATTTCTGAAGCTTTCTTT. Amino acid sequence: CASSLRPGGISEAFF.

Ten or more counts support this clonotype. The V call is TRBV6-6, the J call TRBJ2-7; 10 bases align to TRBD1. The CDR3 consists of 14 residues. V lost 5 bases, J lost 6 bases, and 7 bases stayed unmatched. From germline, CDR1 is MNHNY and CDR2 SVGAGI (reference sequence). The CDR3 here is CASSGGDRGSEQYF. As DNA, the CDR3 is TGTGCCAGCAGTGGGGGGGACAGGGGAAGCGAGCAGTACTTC.

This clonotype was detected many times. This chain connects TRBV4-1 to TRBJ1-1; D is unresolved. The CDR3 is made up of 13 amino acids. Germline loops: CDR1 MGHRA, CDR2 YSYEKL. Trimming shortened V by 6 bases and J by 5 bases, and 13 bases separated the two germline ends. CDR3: CASSRVVFTEAFF. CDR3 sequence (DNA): TGCGCCAGCAGTCGGGTTGTTTTTACTGAAGCTTTCTTT.

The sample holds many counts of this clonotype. The CDR3 nucleotides read TGTGCCAGCAGTCTTCGAACGCCCGGCCGCACTGAAGCTTTCTTT. This sequence encodes CASSLRTPGRTEAFF. The chain links TRBV6-1 to TRBJ1-1; D is uncertain. V lost 5 bases and J 4 bases, leaving 17 bases between the germline ends. CDR3 length: 15 residues. Germline CDR1 and CDR2: MNHNS and SASEGT.

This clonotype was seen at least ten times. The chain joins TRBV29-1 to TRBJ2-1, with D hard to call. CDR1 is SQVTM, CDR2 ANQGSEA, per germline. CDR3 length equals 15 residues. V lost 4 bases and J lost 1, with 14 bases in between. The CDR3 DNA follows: TGCAGCGTTGTTGGGCTAGTTCGGTCCTACAATGAGCAGTTCTTC. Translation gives CSVVGLVRSYNEQFF.

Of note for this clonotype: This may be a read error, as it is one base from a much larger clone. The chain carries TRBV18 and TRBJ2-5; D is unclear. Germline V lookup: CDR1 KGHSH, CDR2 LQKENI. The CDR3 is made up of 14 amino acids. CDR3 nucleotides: TGTGCCAGCTCACCACTCGAGCGCCAAGAGTCCCAGTACTTC. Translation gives CASSPLERQESQYF.

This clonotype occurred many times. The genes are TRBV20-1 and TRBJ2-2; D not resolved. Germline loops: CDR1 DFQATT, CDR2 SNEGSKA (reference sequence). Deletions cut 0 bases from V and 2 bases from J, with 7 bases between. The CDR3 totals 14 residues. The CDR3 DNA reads TGCAGTGCTAGAGATCAAAGCAACACCGGGGAGCTGTTTTTT. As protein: CSARDQSNTGELFF.

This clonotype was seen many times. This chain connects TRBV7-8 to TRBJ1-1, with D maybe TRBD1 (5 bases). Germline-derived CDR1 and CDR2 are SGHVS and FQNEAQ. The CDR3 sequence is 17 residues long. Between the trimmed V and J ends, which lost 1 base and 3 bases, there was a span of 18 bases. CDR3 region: CASSLVGGSRGDTEAFF. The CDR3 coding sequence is TGTGCCAGCAGCTTAGTTGGGGGTTCAAGAGGGGACACTGAAGCTTTCTTT. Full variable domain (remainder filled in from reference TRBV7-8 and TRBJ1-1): GAGVSQSPRYKVAKRGQDVALRCDPISGHVSLFWYQQALGQGPEFLTYFQNEAQLDKSGLPSDRFFAERPEGSVSTLKIQRTQQEDSAVYLCASSLVGGSRGDTEAFFGQGTRLTVV.

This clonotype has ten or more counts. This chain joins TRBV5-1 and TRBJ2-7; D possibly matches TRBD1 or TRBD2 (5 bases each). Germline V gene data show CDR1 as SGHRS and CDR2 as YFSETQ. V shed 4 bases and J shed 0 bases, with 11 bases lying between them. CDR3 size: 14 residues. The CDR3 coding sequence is TGCGCCAGCAGCGGCATGGGGACCTCCTACGAGCAGTACTTC. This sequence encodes CASSGMGTSYEQYF.

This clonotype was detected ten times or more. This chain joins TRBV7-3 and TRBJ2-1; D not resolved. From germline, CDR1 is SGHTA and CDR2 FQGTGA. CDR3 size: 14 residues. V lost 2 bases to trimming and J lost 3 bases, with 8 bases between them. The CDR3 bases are TGTGCCAGCAGCTTACTGGAGATCTACAATGAGCAGTTCTTC. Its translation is CASSLLEIYNEQFF.

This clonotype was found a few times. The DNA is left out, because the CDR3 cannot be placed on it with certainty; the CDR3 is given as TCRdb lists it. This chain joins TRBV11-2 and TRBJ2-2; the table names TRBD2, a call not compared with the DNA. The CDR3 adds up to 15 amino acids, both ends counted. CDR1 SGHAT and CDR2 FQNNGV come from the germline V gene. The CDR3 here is CASSFPRTPPGSCFF.

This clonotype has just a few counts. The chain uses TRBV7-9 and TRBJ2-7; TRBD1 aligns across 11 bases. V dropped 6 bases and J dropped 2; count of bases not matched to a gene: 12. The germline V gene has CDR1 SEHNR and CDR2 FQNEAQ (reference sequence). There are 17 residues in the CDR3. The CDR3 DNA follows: TGTGCCAGCAGACGTAACGGAAAGGGACAGGGGGCCTACGAGCAGTACTTC. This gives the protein CASRRNGKGQGAYEQYF.

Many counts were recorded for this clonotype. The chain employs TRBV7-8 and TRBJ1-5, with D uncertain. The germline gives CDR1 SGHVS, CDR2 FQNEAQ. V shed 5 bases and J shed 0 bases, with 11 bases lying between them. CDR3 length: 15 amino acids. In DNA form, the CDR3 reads TGTGCCAGCAGCCCCCTGGAGTATAGCAATCAGCCCCAGCATTTT. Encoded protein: CASSPLEYSNQPQHF.

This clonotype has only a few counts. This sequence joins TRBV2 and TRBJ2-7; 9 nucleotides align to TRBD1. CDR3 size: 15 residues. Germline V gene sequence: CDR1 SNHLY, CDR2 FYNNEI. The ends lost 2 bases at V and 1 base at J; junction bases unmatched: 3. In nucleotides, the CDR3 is TGTGCCAGCAGTGAAAGGACAGGGGTTTCCTACGAGCAGTACTTC. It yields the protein CASSERTGVSYEQYF.

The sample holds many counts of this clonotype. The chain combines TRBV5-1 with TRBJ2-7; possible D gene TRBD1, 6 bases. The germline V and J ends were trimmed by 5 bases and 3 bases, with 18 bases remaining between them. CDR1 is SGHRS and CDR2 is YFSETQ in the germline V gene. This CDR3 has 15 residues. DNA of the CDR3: TGCGCCAGCAGGAGAGACCAGGGGTCGGTCTACGAGCAGTACTTC. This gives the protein CASRRDQGSVYEQYF.